These 13 T cell receptor beta chains were all obtained from the same sample, sequenced in a study of tumor-infiltrating lymphocytes in primary liver carcinoma. TCR beta cDNA was reverse-transcribed from 400 to 500 ng of total RNA. The reaction used a constant-region primer and ProtoScript II reverse transcriptase. Generation of the TCR beta libraries relied on three nested multiplex PCR rounds using slightly modified ARM-PCR. Each of the first two PCR rounds ran nine to ten cycles with TRBV1-TRBV30 forward and C-beta reverse primers. A single record per CDR3 protein comes from TCRdb applying MiXCR to the multiplex PCR reads. The data show approximately 80,000 distinct CDR3 sequences, around 66% seen once. Scientists recovered RNA and DNA together from approximately 20-30 mg of unsorted bulk tissue. Sequencing was carried out using tumor-adjacent normal liver tissue. The origin of the receptors is a man in his forties or fifties with primary liver carcinoma and hepatitis B virus infection.

This clonotype was picked up a small number of times. As the CDR3 is not closed by the conserved phenylalanine or tryptophan, this likely results from a read error. This rearrangement joins TRBV10-3 to TRBJ2-3, with TRBD2 identical over 8 bases. This CDR3 is built from 14 residues. CDR1 and CDR2 (germline): ENHRY, SYGVKD. The CDR3 bases are TGTGCCACCAGTGACGTAGCGGGATCAGATACGCAGTATCTT. Its translation is CATSDVAGSDTQYL.

The chain carries TRBV14 and TRBJ1-4; D is ambiguous. The CDR3 length is 13 residues. V lost 7 bases, J lost 10 bases, and 16 bases lay in between. CDR1 and CDR2 (germline): SGHDN, FVKESK. This CDR3 reads CASTYSFEGKLFF. CDR3 sequence (DNA): TGTGCCAGCACCTACTCCTTCGAAGGAAAACTGTTTTTT.

The V gene is TRBV6-1, the J gene TRBJ2-1; TRBD2 agrees at 7 bases. CDR1 and CDR2 from the germline V gene are MNHNS and SASEGT. V gave up 11 bases and J gave up 6 bases; unmatched junction bases: 13. The CDR3 has 14 residues. The CDR3 DNA follows: TGTGCCCGCTCGTCTGGGAGGGCCGTCAATGAGCAGTTCTTC. Amino acid sequence: CARSSGRAVNEQFF.

This clonotype has more than one count but fewer than ten. A much larger clone differs from this one at a single base, so this may be a read error. The genes are TRBV28 and TRBJ2-7; D possibly matches TRBD1 or TRBD2 (6 bases each). Between the trimmed V and J ends, which lost 3 bases and 9 bases, there was a span of 9 bases. Germline V gene lookup returns CDR1 MDHEN and CDR2 SYDVKM. The CDR3 totals 11 residues. The CDR3 DNA sequence: TGTGCCAGCAGTTTGGGGGGCGGGCAGTACTTC. Protein product: CASSLGGGQYF.

Concerning this clonotype: The germline gene is not matched at one end of the junction; a read error may be the cause. The chain is built from TRBV9 and TRBJ2-7; TRBD1 or TRBD2 may be the D gene (7 bases each). The CDR3 runs 14 residues. CDR1 and CDR2 from the germline V gene are SGDLS and YYNGEE. For the CDR3, the DNA is TGTGCCAGCAGCCAGGGGGGGCGCATGGACGAGCGGTACTTC. Translation: CASSQGGRMDERYF.

This clonotype has a count of ten or more. This rearrangement joins TRBV12-3 or TRBV12-4 to TRBJ2-1; D might be TRBD2 (5 bases). CDR3 length equals 12 residues. V was pared by 6 bases and J by 7 bases, with 10 bases between. CDR3 amino acids: CASSLRRNEQFF. CDR3 in DNA: TGTGCCAGCAGCCTACGGAGGAATGAGCAGTTCTTC.

In its sample, this clonotype was seen a few times. The rearrangement links TRBV7-8 to TRBJ2-7, with 7 nucleotides matching TRBD1. This CDR3 contains 14 residues. Germline V CDR1 and CDR2: SGHVS, FQNEAQ. The junction had 13 bases not matched to a gene; V was cut back by 8 bases and J by 6 bases. The CDR3 region is CASGTGALGVEQYF. The CDR3 region has the DNA TGTGCCAGCGGAACAGGGGCTCTAGGGGTCGAGCAGTACTTC.

As for this clonotype: A much larger clone lies one base from this, so it may be a read error. V usage is TRBV5-1 and J usage is TRBJ2-2, with a weak D call TRBD1 (5 bases). CDR3 length: 15 amino acids. The germline CDR1 and CDR2 sequences are SGHRS and YFSETQ. CDR3 coding DNA: TGCGCCAGCAGCCTAGGGCGGTCGGACACCTGGGAGCTGTTTTTT. It codes for CASSLGRSDTWELFF. The variable domain in full, completed from reference TRBV5-1 and TRBJ2-2, reads KAGVTQTPRYLIKTRGQQVTLSCSPISGHRSVSWYQQTPGQGLQFLFEYFSETQRNKGNFPGRFSGRQFSNSRSEMNVSTLELGDSALYLCASSLGRSDTWELFFGEGSRLTVL.

On this clonotype itself: A read error is possible here, since a much larger clone lies one base away. This chain links TRBV28 with TRBJ2-7, with 11 positions matching TRBD1. Germline lookup yields CDR1 MDHEN and CDR2 SYDVKM. The CDR3 has 16 amino acids. Trimming took 9 bases from V and 2 from J; bases not matched to a gene: 12. The CDR3 sequence is CARSAPGQGVTYEQYF. CDR3 DNA: TGTGCCAGAAGTGCCCCGGGACAGGGGGTTACCTACGAGCAGTACTTC.

Concerning this clonotype: One end of the junction does not line up with germline, which may come from a read error. The chain combines TRBV4-1 with TRBJ2-5; 9 bases match TRBD1. This CDR3 spans 14 amino acids. Germline CDR1 is MGHRA and CDR2 is YSYEKL. CDR3 sequence reads: CASSKRDREDTQYF. The CDR3 DNA follows: TGCGCCAGCAGCAAACGGGACAGGGAAGATACCCAGTACTTC.

Remarks on this clonotype: A much larger clone lies one base from this, so it may be a read error. Since the CDR3 does not end with the conserved phenylalanine or tryptophan, this likely comes from a read error. The chain is built from TRBV30 and TRBJ1-6; D perhaps matches TRBD1 (5 bases). There are 16 residues in the CDR3. The germline V and J ends were trimmed by 4 bases and 3 bases, with 16 bases remaining between them. Germline values: CDR1 GTSNPN, CDR2 SVGIG (reference sequence). This CDR3 reads CAWNPPRTYYNSPLHL. In DNA, the CDR3 is TGTGCCTGGAACCCGCCGCGGACATACTATAATTCACCCCTCCACTTG.

To note about this clonotype: An end of the junction differs from the germline gene, which may be a read error. This chain links TRBV20-1 with TRBJ2-1, with 8 positions matching TRBD2. The CDR3 consists of 14 residues. Germline CDR1 DFQATT, CDR2 SNEGSKA (reference sequence). In nucleotides, the CDR3 is TGTAGTGCTTTAGCGGGATCTCCCCGGGGAGAGCAGTTCTTC. Encoded protein: CSALAGSPRGEQFF.

This clonotype is labeled medium-sized. This chain uses TRBV11-1 with TRBJ2-1; D may correspond to TRBD1 or TRBD2 (5 bases each). Trimming pared 4 bases from V and 9 bases from J, leaving 13 bases between. The germline CDR1 and CDR2 sequences are SGHAT and FQDESV (reference sequence). CDR3 size: 13 residues. The CDR3 loop reads CASSSPGRGEQFF. As DNA, the CDR3 is TGTGCCAGCAGCTCACCGGGACGCGGTGAGCAGTTCTTC. The variable domain in full, completed from reference TRBV11-1 and TRBJ2-1, reads EAEVAQSPRYKITEKSQAVAFWCDPISGHATLYWYRQILGQGPELLVQFQDESVVDDSQLPKDRFSAERLKGVDSTLKIQPAELGDSAMYLCASSSPGRGEQFFGPGTRLTVL.